Given below is one TCR beta chain in context. The antigen remains undetermined. The source of the sample is a study of cytomegalovirus exposure and HLA in healthy donors. Whole-study findings and limits: With further analysis later on, most CMV-associated TCR beta chains appeared HLA-restricted. Some public TCRs appeared in many individuals, while most sequences were rare. The classifier reportedly diagnosed cytomegalovirus status with high sensitivity and specificity.

Both 60 Vbeta primers and 13 Jbeta primers went into the PCR. Assay used: immunoSEQ multiplex PCR; TCRdb lists only in-frame clones, some missing. The sample records under 200,000 clones, around 72% being singletons. Trimming took off 7 bases at V and 1 base at J, with 28 bases between the two ends. The CDR3 is 19 residues long. Germline V CDR1 and CDR2: MDHEN, SYDVKM. The gene calls are TRBV28 and TRBJ1-1; weak D call: TRBD1 (5 bases). The origin of this receptor is a woman in her fifties or sixties in good health and CMV-seropositive. The specimen was PBMCs. CDR3 nucleotide sequence: TGTGCCAGCAATCTAAACCGTATCTCAGGGTTACTAACGAACACTGAAGCTTTCTTT. Its translation is CASNLNRISGLLTNTEAFF. Full variable domain (rest looked up from reference TRBV28 and TRBJ1-1): DVKVTQSSRYLVKRTGEKVFLECVQDMDHENMFWYRQDPGLGLRLIYFSYDVKMKEKGDIPEGYSVSREKKERFSLILESASTNQTSMYLCASNLNRISGLLTNTEAFFGQGTRLTVV.